This is a list of T cell receptor beta chains from one sample in a study of blood T cell repertoires in COVID-19. Here immunoSEQ multiplex PCR was the method, and the copy in TCRdb shows in-frame clones only, minus some. The sample comprises approximately 220,000 clones, 83% of which are singletons, and 4.8% rests with the top ten. Input material: PBMCs or T cells enriched from blood (not recorded which). These receptors were collected from a woman between 50 and 59 years old who had been exposed to COVID-19. The CDR3 runs from the conserved cysteine through the conserved F or W. D genes are given only for firm matches. The size entry is marked missing in some rows and otherwise reads once, few, many or a size class.

d_gene	v_gene	j_gene	abundance	len	CDR3nt	CDR3aa
.	TRBV12-5	TRBJ2-2	.	16	TGTGCTAGTGGTTTGCTTGCGACAGGATTCACCGGGGAGCTGTTTTTT	CASGLLATGFTGELFF
TRBD2	TRBV7-2	TRBJ2-5	.	14	TGTGCCAGCAGTCTTAGCGGGGGGGCGGAGACCCAGTACTTC	CASSLSGGAETQYF
.	TRBV2	TRBJ2-6	once	16	TGTGCCAGCAGTGAAGCGCGGGGCTCTGGGGCCAACGTCCTGACTTTC	CASSEARGSGANVLTF
TRBD1	TRBV28	TRBJ2-5	.	15	TGTGCCAGCAGTTCCGGAGGGACAGGCCAAGAGACCCAGTACTTC	CASSSGGTGQETQYF
TRBD1	TRBV19	TRBJ1-1	.	17	TGTGCCAGTACTCCTAGGAGGGGGCAGACCGGGAACACTGAAGCTTTCTTT	CASTPRRGQTGNTEAFF
.	TRBV24-1	TRBJ2-2	.	14	TGTGCCACCAGTGAAGTTGTACGCGGAGGGGAGCTGTTTTTT	CATSEVVRGGELFF
TRBD1	TRBV18	TRBJ1-6	.	14	TGTGCCAGCTCAGTGACAGGGGGAGATTCACCCCTCCACTTT	CASSVTGGDSPLHF
.	TRBV24-1	TRBJ1-1	.	12	TGTGCCACCAGTCCGAGGGATGGGGAAGCTTTCTTT	CATSPRDGEAFF
TRBD1	TRBV18	TRBJ1-6	.	16	TGTGCCAGCTCACTCCGACCGGGACAGTATAATTCACCCCTCCACTTT	CASSLRPGQYNSPLHF
.	TRBV19	TRBJ1-1	.	15	TGTGCCAGTAGTATCCGGACAACCCCGAACACTGAAGCTTTCTTT	CASSIRTTPNTEAFF
.	TRBV29-1	TRBJ2-3	once	13	TGCAGTGTGGGCCGGACTAGCACAGATACGCAGTATTTT	CSVGRTSTDTQYF
.	TRBV9	TRBJ1-1	.	13	TGTGCCAGCAGCGCCCGACAGTACACTGAAGCTTTCTTT	CASSARQYTEAFF
.	TRBV27	TRBJ2-3	.	14	TGTGCCAGCAGTCCCTCCCCTAGCACAGATACGCAGTATTTT	CASSPSPSTDTQYF
TRBD1	TRBV12-3/TRBV12-4	TRBJ1-2	.	12	TGTGCCAGCAGGGACAGGGAGGGTGGCTACACCTTC	CASRDREGGYTF
.	TRBV5-1	TRBJ2-7	.	12	TGCGCCAGCAGCTTTCGAACTAACGAGCAGTACTTC	CASSFRTNEQYF
.	TRBV11-2	TRBJ1-2	.	14	TGTGCCAGCAGCTTAGATTTGGGGAGGGATGGCTACACCTTC	CASSLDLGRDGYTF
TRBD1	TRBV4-3	TRBJ2-3	.	16	TGCGCCAGCAGCTTACGGACAGGGGGCATTTCAGATACGCAGTATTTT	CASSLRTGGISDTQYF
TRBD2	TRBV5-4	TRBJ2-5	once	15	TGTGCCAGCAAACCAGGGCGGGGGGACCAAGAGACCCAGTACTTC	CASKPGRGDQETQYF
.	TRBV19	TRBJ1-1	.	15	TGTGCCAGTACATGGGGGCAGGGCGTTGCCACTGAAGCTTTCTTT	CASTWGQGVATEAFF